This T cell receptor beta chain is drawn from a study of cytomegalovirus exposure and HLA in healthy donors. In the study overall: Membership in the Caucasian-associated ancestry cluster was found for 75% to 90% of roughly 400 genotyped donors.

PCR primers comprised 60 Vbeta and 13 Jbeta primers. TCRdb's table, derived via immunoSEQ multiplex PCR, lists solely in-frame clones and lacks some. This sample has fewer than 250,000 clones, with more than 65% found just once. Findings of the study overall: Of the V segments, some could not be distinguished, including TRBV6-2 and TRBV6-3, and were excluded.

Points on this clone: Its antigen is unidentified.

V dropped 8 bases and J dropped 3 bases, with 16 bases sitting between them. Germline values: CDR1 ENHRY, CDR2 SYGVKD. The CDR3 length is 15 residues. J is TRBJ2-2 and V is TRBV10-3; D perhaps matches TRBD2 (6 bases). The clonotype originates from a man between 35 and 55 years old in good health and CMV-seropositive. Sequencing used PBMCs. CDR3 region: CAIGVDGGDTGELFF. The CDR3 coding sequence is TGTGCCATCGGCGTGGACGGGGGAGACACCGGGGAGCTGTTTTTT.